Listed below are T cell receptor beta chains from one sample, sequenced in a study of blood T cell repertoires in COVID-19. Profiling relied on immunoSEQ multiplex PCR, and the TCRdb table lists in-frame clones only, not all of them. The data show 250,000 to 350,000 clones, approximately 84% seen once. Source material: peripheral blood. These TCRs come from a human donor with COVID-19, enrolled during active disease. The donor label of this sample is uncertain. CDR3s include the opening cysteine and the closing phenylalanine or tryptophan. D genes are given only for firm matches. Size tells how often a clone was seen (once, few, many) or the class of an expanded clone, and some rows leave it out.

v_gene,d_gene,abundance,j_gene,CDR3nt,CDR3aa
TRBV27,-,-,TRBJ1-1,TGTGCCAGCAGTCCTCAGCTCGGGGGCACTGAAGCTTTCTTT,CASSPQLGGTEAFF
TRBV18,TRBD2,few,TRBJ2-7,TGTGCCAGCTCACCGGGGGGGGAATTATACGAGCAGTACTTC,CASSPGGELYEQYF
TRBV11-2,-,-,TRBJ1-1,TGTGCCAGCAGCTTGCGGGGTTTAGGTGGCACTGAAGCTTTCTTT,CASSLRGLGGTEAFF
TRBV5-6,TRBD1,-,TRBJ2-7,TGTGCCAGCAGCAACAGGGGTCTACCCCCCAACGAGCAGTACTTC,CASSNRGLPPNEQYF
TRBV7-2,TRBD2,-,TRBJ2-7,TGTGCCAGCAGCTTCAGCGGGACCTCCTACGAGCAGTACTTC,CASSFSGTSYEQYF
TRBV2,TRBD2,-,TRBJ2-7,TGTGCCAGCAGTGAAGTTAGCGGGAGATCCAAGCAGTACTTC,CASSEVSGRSKQYF
TRBV19,TRBD1,-,TRBJ1-1,TGTGCCAGTAGTATGGACAGGGACACTGAAGCTTTCTTT,CASSMDRDTEAFF
TRBV28,TRBD2,-,TRBJ2-3,TGTGCCAGCAACATTATACTAGCGGACCCTGCACTACGGACGCAGTATTTT,CASNIILADPALRTQYF
TRBV28,-,-,TRBJ1-2,TGTGCCAGCAGTTTATGGACGGCAGGGCCCGATAGGGTAGACTATGGCTACACCTTC,CASSLWTAGPDRVDYGYTF
TRBV28,-,-,TRBJ1-4,TGTGCCAGCAGTGGGACTCGGGGTAATGAAAAACTGTTTTTT,CASSGTRGNEKLFF
TRBV7-3,TRBD2,-,TRBJ2-5,TGTGCCAGCAGCTTAGGCGGGAGGGCCCCTCAAGAGACCCAGTACTTC,CASSLGGRAPQETQYF
TRBV18,-,-,TRBJ1-1,TGTGCCAGCTCTCTACCGGACAGAATGAACACTGAAGCTTTCTTT,CASSLPDRMNTEAFF
TRBV30,TRBD1,-,TRBJ1-4,TGTGCCTGGAGAACCCACAGGGGGAATGAAAAACTGTTTTTT,CAWRTHRGNEKLFF